Below, 23 T cell receptor beta chains from the same sample are listed, as sequenced in a study of blood T cell repertoires in COVID-19. Produced via immunoSEQ multiplex PCR; TCRdb's table is partial and in-frame only. The sample consists of about 60,000 clones, 78% of them appearing once. Material: peripheral blood. These receptors came from a human donor in a cohort sampled during active COVID-19.

This clone was observed a handful of times. The chain carries TRBV7-9 and TRBJ2-3; TRBD1 might be the D (5 bases). This CDR3 is built from 16 residues. Looked up from germline, CDR1 is SEHNR and CDR2 is FQNEAQ (reference sequence). V was trimmed by 5 bases and J by 4 bases, leaving 19 bases between them. The CDR3 loop is CASSHRLGEGADTQYF. The CDR3 DNA reads TGTGCCAGCAGCCATAGGCTTGGCGAAGGGGCAGATACGCAGTATTTT.

V usage is TRBV11-2 and J usage is TRBJ2-5; perhaps TRBD2 as D (5 bases). Looked up from germline, CDR1 is SGHAT and CDR2 is FQNNGV. This CDR3 is built from 13 residues. V dropped 3 bases and J dropped 3 bases, with 8 bases sitting between them. The DNA for the CDR3 is TGTGCCAGCAGCTTTACTAGGGAAGAGACCCAGTACTTC. This gives the protein CASSFTREETQYF.

V and J are TRBV11-2 and TRBJ2-7; a possible D gene is TRBD1 (6 bases). This CDR3 has 13 residues. Trimming shortened V by 3 bases and J by 6 bases, and 12 bases separated the two germline ends. CDR1 SGHAT and CDR2 FQNNGV come from the germline V gene. In DNA, the CDR3 is TGTGCCAGCAGCTTCTTGGGGGCCGGCGAGCAGTACTTC. Translated, it gives CASSFLGAGEQYF.

The V call is TRBV5-6, the J call TRBJ2-1; TRBD2 is a possible D gene (7 bases). CDR1 and CDR2 from the germline V gene are SGHDT and YYEEEE. The germline V and J ends were trimmed by 4 bases and 0 bases, with 17 bases remaining between them. The CDR3 has 17 amino acids. CDR3 loop: CASSPGGGALSYNEQFF. The DNA of the CDR3 is TGTGCCAGCAGCCCTGGTGGGGGGGCCCTCTCCTACAATGAGCAGTTCTTC.

The CDR3 sequence is CASSVTGTRKYNEQFF. The CDR3 nucleotides are TGTGCCAGTAGTGTGACCGGGACTAGAAAATACAATGAGCAGTTCTTC. The chain is built from TRBV19 and TRBJ2-1; 8 nucleotides align to TRBD2. This CDR3 is 16 amino acids long. Per the germline V gene, CDR1 is LNHDA and CDR2 is SQIVND (reference sequence). V lost 5 bases and J lost 4; bases outside the gene matches: 10.

V gene TRBV4-2 combines with J gene TRBJ1-1; the D is unclear. Per germline, CDR1 LGHNA and CDR2 YNFKEQ. The CDR3 sequence is 14 residues long. V was trimmed by 1 base and J by 4 bases, leaving 10 bases between them. CDR3 nucleotides: TGTGCCAGCAGCCAAGTAACCCCCGGCACTGAAGCTTTCTTT. This translates into CASSQVTPGTEAFF.

V usage is TRBV6-2 or TRBV6-3 and J usage is TRBJ1-6; a possible D gene is TRBD1 (6 bases). CDR1 and CDR2 (germline): MNHEY, SVGEGT. This CDR3 has 18 amino acids. Trimming took 4 bases from V and 7 from J, leaving 23 bases between them. Here the CDR3 DNA reads TGTGCCAGCAGTTTACAAATCAGCCCTCAGGGGATGAATTCACCCCTCCACTTT. The encoded protein is CASSLQISPQGMNSPLHF.

This chain connects TRBV2 to TRBJ2-1, with D perhaps TRBD2 (6 bases). The V and J ends lost 6 bases and 5 bases respectively, with 8 bases between them. The CDR3 loop spans 12 amino acids. The V gene's germline CDR1 is SNHLY and CDR2 FYNNEI. The CDR3 nucleotides read TGTGCCAGCAGAAGGGAGGACAATGAGCAGTTCTTC. Amino acid sequence: CASRREDNEQFF.

V is TRBV18 and J is TRBJ1-1; TRBD1 matches at 11 bases. There are 16 residues in the CDR3. Looked up from germline, CDR1 is KGHSH and CDR2 is LQKENI. J lost 5 bases, V lost 2 bases, and 7 bases had no gene match. CDR3 in DNA: TGTGCCAGCTCACCAAACAGGGACAGGGGGTTAACTGAAGCTTTCTTT. Encoded protein: CASSPNRDRGLTEAFF.

This chain uses TRBV5-1 with TRBJ2-5, with 14 bases aligning to TRBD2. CDR1 is SGHRS, CDR2 YFSETQ, per germline. The CDR3 runs 18 residues. Trimming removed 0 bases from V and 4 bases from J; junction bases left unmatched: 8. The CDR3 DNA reads TGCGCCAGCAGCTTGGCCGGACTAGCGGGGGGCCGGGGAGAGACCCAGTACTTC. Translated: CASSLAGLAGGRGETQYF.

The rearrangement links TRBV6-5 to TRBJ1-2; 7 bases are a match to TRBD1. The germline CDR1 and CDR2 sequences are MNHEY and SVGAGI. With V trimmed by 6 bases and J by 4 bases, 2 bases remained unmatched. This CDR3 comprises 12 residues. CDR3 in amino acids: CASRAGGYGYTF. In DNA, the CDR3 is TGTGCCAGCAGGGCAGGGGGCTATGGCTACACCTTC.

The CDR3 is CASSLRLPRASYNEQFF. The CDR3 DNA reads TGTGCCAGCTCACTCCGACTTCCTCGAGCCTCCTACAATGAGCAGTTCTTC. V is TRBV18 and J is TRBJ2-1; D gene ambiguous. V was cut by 4 bases and J by 0 bases, with 16 bases left in between. CDR1 is KGHSH, CDR2 LQKENI, per germline. The CDR3 consists of 17 residues.

This rearrangement joins TRBV4-2 to TRBJ2-5, with 7 bases aligning to TRBD1. After removal of 7 bases from V and 0 bases from J, the junction contained 2 bases not matched to a gene. The V gene's germline CDR1 is LGHNA and CDR2 YNFKEQ. The CDR3 loop spans 13 amino acids. The CDR3 coding sequence is TGTGCCAGCAAGGGGACAGACCAAGAGACCCAGTACTTC. Translated, it gives CASKGTDQETQYF.

This chain links TRBV6-2 or TRBV6-3 with TRBJ1-4; the D gene is possibly TRBD1 (5 bases). The CDR3 spans 15 residues. Trimming shortened V by 5 bases and J by 8 bases, and 18 bases separated the two germline ends. Germline loops: CDR1 MNHEY, CDR2 SVGEGT. The CDR3 region is CASSTGRAGGEKLFF. The DNA for the CDR3 is TGTGCCAGCAGTACTGGCCGGGCCGGGGGAGAAAAACTGTTTTTT.

The chain links TRBV5-5 to TRBJ1-2; 7 bases match TRBD1. Germline V gene sequence: CDR1 SGHKS, CDR2 YYEKEE (reference sequence). This CDR3 has 15 amino acids. Unmatched junction bases numbered 10, after V lost 3 bases and J lost 5 bases. CDR3 DNA: TGTGCCAGCAGCTCCTACAATGACAGGGCTTATGGCTACACCTTC. Translated, it gives CASSSYNDRAYGYTF.

The CDR3 DNA reads as TGTGCCATCATTCCGGGACTAGCTTCGGGTGATCTCCCCAATGAGCAGTTCTTC. Translated, it gives CAIIPGLASGDLPNEQFF. The rearrangement uses TRBV9 and TRBJ2-1; the match to TRBD2 covers 9 bases. With 9 bases clipped from V and 6 bases from J, the junction kept 22 bases outside the gene matches. Germline V lookup: CDR1 SGDLS, CDR2 YYNGEE. The CDR3 length is 18 residues.

The chain combines TRBV18 with TRBJ2-2; TRBD1 agrees at 10 bases. This CDR3 comprises 17 residues. V trimming: 1 base; J trimming: 3 bases; junction bases outside the gene matches: 5. CDR1 is KGHSH, CDR2 LQKENI, per germline. In nucleotides, the CDR3 is TGTGCCAGCTCACCACGCCGGACAGGGGGTTACACCGGGGAGCTGTTTTTT. This translates into CASSPRRTGGYTGELFF.

This clone occurred once. The genes are TRBV19 and TRBJ2-3, with D possibly being TRBD2 (7 bases). V lost 3 bases and J 4 bases, leaving 14 bases between the germline ends. The V gene's germline CDR1 is LNHDA and CDR2 SQIVND (reference sequence). The CDR3 is 15 amino acids. In DNA form, the CDR3 reads TGTGCCAGTAGTATCGGGTGGGGGGGCCCAGATACGCAGTATTTT. It specifies CASSIGWGGPDTQYF.

J is TRBJ2-2 and V is TRBV5-6; perhaps TRBD2 as D (6 bases). V lost 0 bases and J lost 7, with 16 bases in between. CDR1 and CDR2 (germline): SGHDT, YYEEEE. The length of the CDR3 is 16 residues. The CDR3: CASSLGPAGTHGELFF. The CDR3 region has the DNA TGTGCCAGCAGCTTGGGCCCGGCGGGAACCCACGGGGAGCTGTTTTTT. The full variable domain, with the rest looked up from reference TRBV5-6 and TRBJ2-2, is DAGVTQSPTHLIKTRGQQVTLRCSPKSGHDTVSWYQQALGQGPQFIFQYYEEEERQRGNFPDRFSGHQFPNYSSELNVNALLLGDSALYLCASSLGPAGTHGELFFGEGSRLTVL.

The rearrangement joins TRBV9 to TRBJ1-1; TRBD1 is a possible D gene (5 bases). Germline loops: CDR1 SGDLS, CDR2 YYNGEE. The CDR3 has 14 amino acids. With 0 bases removed from V and 1 base from J, the gap between germline ends came to 7 bases. CDR3 sequence: CASSVGQKNTEAFF. CDR3 nucleotide sequence: TGTGCCAGCAGCGTAGGACAGAAGAACACTGAAGCTTTCTTT.

The chain carries TRBV9 and TRBJ2-7, with D unresolved. V was shortened by 2 bases and J by 2 bases, with 8 bases between the two germline ends. The CDR3 extends over 13 amino acids. Germline CDR1 and CDR2: SGDLS and YYNGEE. In nucleotides, the CDR3 is TGTGCCAGCAGCGTCGACGGAGCCTACGAGCAGTACTTC. Its translation is CASSVDGAYEQYF.

The chain combines TRBV5-1 with TRBJ1-1; 9 nucleotides match TRBD1. The V gene's germline CDR1 is SGHRS and CDR2 YFSETQ. This CDR3 comprises 12 residues. Unmatched junction bases numbered 7, after V lost 9 bases and J lost 7 bases. The CDR3 loop reads CATGTGRGEAFF. The CDR3, as DNA: TGCGCCACCGGGACAGGGAGAGGTGAAGCTTTCTTT.

This clone came up a few times. The rearrangement links TRBV27 to TRBJ2-1; 12 bases line up with TRBD2. The CDR3 extends over 18 amino acids. Germline V gene data show CDR1 as MNHEY and CDR2 as SMNVEV (reference sequence). Trimming cost V 4 bases and J 1 base; bases outside gene matches: 8. The DNA for the CDR3 is TGTGCCAGCAGTTCGACTAGCGGGGGTGCCATTTCCTACAATGAGCAGTTCTTC. Residues: CASSSTSGGAISYNEQFF.